This T cell receptor (beta chain) emerged from a study of blood T cell repertoires in COVID-19. On the study more broadly: Spain, Italy and the United States supplied samples that represented acute and convalescent COVID-19. From T cells, B-cell-depleted T cells, or PBMCs came the material, which was cDNA or gDNA.

This clone was seen a handful of times. Original processing methods: Quantification of nucleated cells was approximated via reference gene primer amplification. Assay: immunoSEQ multiplex PCR; the TCRdb copy retains only in-frame clones and omits some. V and J calls and clone size are given by that table; D and trimming were obtained from the DNA. This sample yields some 76,000 clones, of which approximately 90% are seen a single time; approximately 5.3% belongs to the top ten. Between the trimmed V and J ends, which lost 6 bases and 3 bases, there was a span of 15 bases. CDR1 and CDR2 from the germline V gene are SNHLY and FYNNEI. This CDR3 has 15 residues.

This chain uses TRBV2 with TRBJ1-5; TRBD1 is a possible D gene (6 bases). The source material was peripheral blood. The clonotype originates from a human donor in a cohort sampled during active COVID-19. CDR3 nucleotide sequence: TGTGCCAGCAGGGCGGACAGCGGTATCAATCAGCCCCAGCATTTT. Encoded protein: CASRADSGINQPQHF. Full variable domain (remainder filled in from reference TRBV2 and TRBJ1-5): EPEVTQTPSHQVTQMGQEVILRCVPISNHLYFYWYRQILGQKVEFLVSFYNNEISEKSEIFDDQFSVERPDGSNFTLKIRSTKLEDSAMYFCASRADSGINQPQHFGDGTRLSIL.